This T cell receptor beta chain emerged from a study of cytomegalovirus exposure and HLA in healthy donors. Findings of the study overall: Cytomegalovirus-associated status was assigned to about 150 TCR beta chains. The TCR clusters that emerged in the first cohort tended, a later analysis found, to co-occur in the 120 or so validation repertoires. Reports credit the classifier with highly specific, highly sensitive diagnosis of cytomegalovirus status.

Profiling relied on immunoSEQ multiplex PCR, and the TCRdb table lists in-frame clones only, not all of them. The data contain hundreds of thousands of clones, over 75% of them seen just once; the ten biggest clones take up 0.92%. From germline, CDR1 is SGHDT and CDR2 YYEEEE. V dropped 2 bases and J dropped 2 bases, with 11 bases sitting between them. This CDR3 has 14 amino acids. Turning to this clone: What it binds is unknown.

The chain carries TRBV5-6 and TRBJ2-7, with a possible D match to TRBD2 (5 bases). The sequence was collected from a woman aged 18-29 years in good health and CMV-seronegative. The sample comprised PBMCs. CDR3 loop: CASSFDYRAYEQYF. CDR3 DNA sequence: TGTGCCAGCAGCTTTGACTACCGAGCCTACGAGCAGTACTTC.